The 24 T cell receptor beta chains below all came from one sample that was sequenced in a study of technical replicates of blood from a few donors. The method was immunoSEQ multiplex PCR; TCRdb's version includes in-frame clones alone and lacks a portion of them. The data show some 80,000 clones, 90% to 97% seen once. The sequencing input was T cells isolated from PBMCs. Source of these receptors: a human donor in good health.

The chain carries TRBV5-1 and TRBJ2-1; 9 bases are a match to TRBD2. Trimming removed 2 bases from V and 9 bases from J; junction bases left unmatched: 6. The CDR3 spans 14 residues. Germline CDR1 reads SGHRS; CDR2 reads YFSETQ. The DNA of the CDR3 is TGCGCCAGCAGCTTAGAGCGGGAGGTCGGTGAGCAGTTCTTC. Translated: CASSLEREVGEQFF.

The V call is TRBV5-4, the J call TRBJ2-1; D is ambiguous. The CDR3 is 13 amino acids. Trimming removed 6 bases from V and 5 bases from J, with 12 bases in between. Germline CDR1 and CDR2: SGHNT and YYREEE (reference sequence). The CDR3 protein is CASNPPSDNEQFF. CDR3 DNA sequence: TGTGCCAGCAACCCCCCTTCGGACAATGAGCAGTTCTTC. Looking up the rest from reference TRBV5-4 and TRBJ2-1 gives the full variable domain: ETGVTQSPTHLIKTRGQQVTLRCSSQSGHNTVSWYQQALGQGPQFIFQYYREEENGRGNFPPRFSGLQFPNYSSELNVNALELDDSALYLCASNPPSDNEQFFGPGTRLTVL.

The J gene is TRBJ1-1, the V gene TRBV30; unclear D gene. The CDR3 sequence is 13 residues long. V lost 5 bases and J 3 bases, leaving 13 bases between the germline ends. CDR1 GTSNPN and CDR2 SVGIG come from the germline V gene (reference sequence). The CDR3 here is CAWSLIADTEAFF. CDR3 in DNA: TGTGCCTGGTCTTTGATTGCAGACACTGAAGCTTTCTTT.

The chain is built from TRBV2 and TRBJ2-2, with a tentative D call TRBD1 (5 bases). The CDR3 has 16 residues. V was trimmed by 4 bases and J by 1 base, leaving 13 bases between them. CDR1 is SNHLY, CDR2 FYNNEI, per germline. The CDR3 DNA is TGTGCCAGCAGTGGGGGCCTCGCGGAGAACACCGGGGAGCTGTTTTTT. This translates into CASSGGLAENTGELFF.

V gene TRBV11-2 combines with J gene TRBJ2-5, with 9 bases matching TRBD2. The V gene end was trimmed by 2 bases and the J gene end by 1 base; junction bases not matched to a gene: 8. Looked up from germline, CDR1 is SGHAT and CDR2 is FQNNGV. This CDR3 has 17 amino acids. The CDR3 here is CASSLTSGPYLQETQYF. As DNA, the CDR3 is TGTGCCAGCAGCTTAACTAGCGGGCCGTACCTCCAAGAGACCCAGTACTTC.

The chain couples TRBV28 to TRBJ1-1, with D perhaps matching TRBD1 (5 bases). The germline CDR1 and CDR2 sequences are MDHEN and SYDVKM. V lost 11 bases and J lost 4, with 20 bases in between. The CDR3 sequence is 14 residues long. The CDR3 spells CASSGGGLGTEAFF. The CDR3 region has the DNA TGTGCCTCTTCTGGGGGGGGGTTGGGCACTGAAGCTTTCTTT.

The J gene is TRBJ2-5, the V gene TRBV11-3, with TRBD2 identical over 14 bases. The CDR3 has 18 residues. V was clipped by 2 bases and J by 4 bases; unmatched bases: 9. The germline gives CDR1 SGHNT, CDR2 YENEEA. The CDR3 DNA follows: TGTGCCAGCAGCTTAAATGCTGGGACTAGCGGGAGTGGAGAGACCCAGTACTTC. Translation gives CASSLNAGTSGSGETQYF. Full variable domain (rest looked up from reference TRBV11-3 and TRBJ2-5): EAGVVQSPRYKIIEKKQPVAFWCNPISGHNTLYWYLQNLGQGPELLIRYENEEAVDDSQLPKDRFSAERLKGVDSTLKIQPAELGDSAVYLCASSLNAGTSGSGETQYFGPGTRLLVL.

The J gene is TRBJ1-1, the V gene TRBV5-8, with D possibly matching TRBD1 (5 bases). The CDR3 sequence is 13 residues long. Germline CDR1 SGHTS, CDR2 YDEGEE. V dropped 4 bases and J dropped 12 bases, with 19 bases sitting between them. CDR3 in DNA: TGTGCCAGCAGCCGGATTCAGGACATTTTATCTTTCTTT. Its translation is CASSRIQDILSFF.

The rearrangement joins TRBV30 to TRBJ1-2; D call uncertain. Trimming left V 8 bases short and J 4 bases short, with 14 bases between. Looked up from germline, CDR1 is GTSNPN and CDR2 is SVGIG (reference sequence). This CDR3 comprises 12 residues. The CDR3 bases are TGTGCCAGAAGGGAGGTCCGCTATGGCTACACCTTC. Translating gives CARREVRYGYTF.

The J gene is TRBJ2-7, the V gene TRBV6-5, with a tentative D call TRBD2 (6 bases). Germline V lookup: CDR1 MNHEY, CDR2 SVGAGI. The CDR3 runs 15 residues. V lost 0 bases, J lost 2 bases, and 11 bases lay in between. The CDR3 region has the DNA TGTGCCAGCAGTTACTCGATAGGCGGGGCCTACGAGCAGTACTTC. This sequence encodes CASSYSIGGAYEQYF.

The chain couples TRBV7-9 to TRBJ1-2, with D perhaps matching TRBD1 (6 bases). V was cut by 4 bases and J by 4 bases, with 10 bases left in between. CDR1 and CDR2 from the germline V gene are SEHNR and FQNEAQ (reference sequence). This CDR3 spans 13 amino acids. In DNA form, the CDR3 reads TGTGCCAGCAGCTCACAGGGAATCTATGGCTACACCTTC. Translating gives CASSSQGIYGYTF.

The CDR3 region has the DNA TGTGCCAGCAGTCCAGGACAGGGGGCGTATGAAAAACTGTTTTTT. As protein: CASSPGQGAYEKLFF. The chain uses TRBV27 and TRBJ1-4; 11 nucleotides line up with TRBD1. Looked up from germline, CDR1 is MNHEY and CDR2 is SMNVEV (reference sequence). The CDR3 covers 15 residues. The junction had 5 bases not matched to a gene; V was cut back by 5 bases and J by 6 bases.

This clone occurred a few times. V is TRBV2 and J is TRBJ1-3; 9 positions agree with TRBD1. V lost 0 bases to trimming and J lost 7 bases; unmatched junction nucleotides: 4. CDR1 and CDR2 (germline): SNHLY, FYNNEI. The CDR3 runs to 15 residues. DNA for the CDR3: TGTGCCAGCAGTGAAGCGCTTGGGACAGGGAACACCATATATTTT. Its translation is CASSEALGTGNTIYF.

The chain uses TRBV19 and TRBJ2-7; the D gene is possibly TRBD2 (5 bases). Between the trimmed V and J ends, which lost 0 bases and 0 bases, there was a span of 15 bases. This CDR3 spans 17 amino acids. CDR1 and CDR2 from the germline V gene are LNHDA and SQIVND (reference sequence). The CDR3: CASSIDPASEGSYEQYF. The CDR3 DNA reads TGTGCCAGTAGTATAGACCCGGCCTCCGAGGGCTCCTACGAGCAGTACTTC.

V and J are TRBV28 and TRBJ1-2, with D possibly matching TRBD1 (6 bases). The germline V and J ends were trimmed by 3 bases and 4 bases, with 12 bases remaining between them. Germline V gene lookup returns CDR1 MDHEN and CDR2 SYDVKM. The CDR3 extends over 14 amino acids. The CDR3 sequence is CASSLGGGSYGYTF. The CDR3 DNA sequence: TGTGCCAGCAGTTTGGGGGGCGGGAGCTATGGCTACACCTTC.

This clone has just one count. The J gene is TRBJ2-2, the V gene TRBV5-1; D perhaps matches TRBD1 (5 bases). Germline CDR1 SGHRS, CDR2 YFSETQ. The CDR3 is 15 residues long. V gave up 5 bases and J gave up 3 bases, with 14 bases separating them. The CDR3, as DNA: TGCGCCAGCAGTTTTACCAGGGTTTACACCGGGGAGCTGTTTTTT. Protein: CASSFTRVYTGELFF.

This clone has just one count. The chain has TRBV30 and TRBJ2-7; 12 bases agree with TRBD1. Losses at the gene ends were 5 bases for V and 6 bases for J; bases not matched to a gene: 8. Germline V CDR1 and CDR2: GTSNPN, SVGIG (reference sequence). The CDR3 totals 14 residues. The CDR3 DNA sequence: TGTGCCTGGGCCCCCGGGACAGGGGGCCCCGAGCAGTACTTC. The encoded protein is CAWAPGTGGPEQYF.

The chain is built from TRBV30 and TRBJ2-7; TRBD2 might be the D (6 bases). The CDR3 length is 14 residues. Trimming shortened V by 3 bases and J by 1 base, and 13 bases separated the two germline ends. Germline V lookup: CDR1 GTSNPN, CDR2 SVGIG (reference sequence). CDR3 loop: CAWSVGSGSYEQYF. The CDR3 DNA reads TGTGCCTGGAGCGTTGGTAGCGGTTCCTACGAGCAGTACTTC.

The chain links TRBV18 to TRBJ1-5; possibly TRBD1 for D (6 bases). The germline gives CDR1 KGHSH, CDR2 LQKENI. The CDR3 sequence is 13 residues long. Trimming cost V 3 bases and J 6 bases, with 9 bases left between them. This CDR3 is CASSPAGAQPQHF. The CDR3, as DNA: TGTGCCAGCTCACCGGCGGGGGCTCAGCCCCAGCATTTT.

V usage is TRBV27 and J usage is TRBJ1-2; tentative D call: TRBD1 (5 bases). V was clipped by 6 bases and J by 4 bases, with 9 bases between them. Germline CDR1 is MNHEY and CDR2 is SMNVEV (reference sequence). This CDR3 is 12 amino acids long. The CDR3 DNA reads as TGTGCCAGCAGGCAGGGTCTCTATGGCTACACCTTC. It is translated as CASRQGLYGYTF.

The chain recombines TRBV28 with TRBJ1-4; 7 nucleotides agree with TRBD1. This CDR3 is built from 14 residues. Losses at the gene ends were 6 bases for V and 8 bases for J; bases not matched to a gene: 9. The germline CDR1 and CDR2 sequences are MDHEN and SYDVKM. The CDR3 reads CASSPGGVREKLFF. In nucleotides, the CDR3 is TGTGCCAGCAGCCCAGGGGGTGTGCGGGAAAAACTGTTTTTT.

The V gene is TRBV7-2, the J gene TRBJ2-7; 7 bases match TRBD2. After removal of 5 bases from V and 5 bases from J, the junction contained 3 bases not matched to a gene. In germline, CDR1 is SGHTA, CDR2 FQGNSA. The CDR3 has 12 residues. The chain's CDR3 is CASSVGLDEQYF. In DNA, the CDR3 is TGTGCCAGCAGCGTTGGACTAGACGAGCAGTACTTC.

This clone was counted a single time. The CDR3 region has the DNA TGTGCCAGCAGCTCGGGACTGAACAATGAGCAGTTCTTC. It encodes CASSSGLNNEQFF. This rearrangement joins TRBV5-4 to TRBJ2-1; tentatively, D is TRBD2 (6 bases). Germline V gene sequence: CDR1 SGHNT, CDR2 YYREEE (reference sequence). The CDR3 extends over 13 amino acids. V was cut by 3 bases and J by 5 bases, with 9 bases left in between.

This chain uses TRBV28 with TRBJ1-1; D gene uncertain. The CDR3 sequence is 11 residues long. The germline V and J ends were trimmed by 8 bases and 6 bases, with 10 bases remaining between them. Germline lookup yields CDR1 MDHEN and CDR2 SYDVKM. The CDR3 is CASCIRAEAFF. CDR3 DNA: TGTGCCAGCTGCATAAGAGCTGAAGCTTTCTTT.